This T cell receptor beta chain was sequenced for a study of T cell responses to AZD1222 COVID-19 vaccine. CDR3 size: 13 residues. V dropped 6 bases and J dropped 1 base, with 7 bases sitting between them. Germline loops: CDR1 LNHDA, CDR2 SQIVND (reference sequence). Only in-frame clones appear in the TCRdb table, and some are missing; sequencing was by immunoSEQ multiplex PCR. The sample has approximately 26,000 clones, under 90% seen once. The sequencing here drew on peripheral blood, taken on day 0 of AZD1222 vaccination. This receptor was taken from an adult in good health. The V and J genes are TRBV19 and TRBJ1-5, with D maybe TRBD1 (5 bases). The chain's CDR3 is CASRWGSNQPQHF. CDR3 DNA: TGTGCCAGTAGATGGGGGAGCAATCAGCCCCAGCATTTT.